This TCR beta chain stems from a study of blood T cell repertoires in COVID-19. This table comes from immunoSEQ multiplex PCR, and its TCRdb copy is limited to in-frame clones, with some not included. The sample lists about 160,000 clones; approximately 79% were seen once. The V and J ends lost 4 bases and 2 bases, in that order; junction bases with no gene match: 5. Per the germline V gene, CDR1 is LNHDA and CDR2 is SQIVND (reference sequence). The CDR3 extends over 16 amino acids. The receptor was derived from a woman aged 55-69 years with COVID-19, enrolled during active disease. The V call is TRBV19, the J call TRBJ2-3, with 11 bases identical to TRBD2. Sequencing was performed on peripheral blood. As DNA, the CDR3 is TGTGCCAGTAGTAGGAGACTAGCGGGATACACAGATACGCAGTATTTT. It translates to CASSRRLAGYTDTQYF.